The 4 T cell receptor beta chains presented below share a single source sample, sequenced in a study of CD4+ T cells in melanoma. Assay: immunoSEQ multiplex PCR; the TCRdb copy retains only in-frame clones and omits some. The sample contains 11,000 or so clones, roughly three quarters of which appear only once. Sequencing was performed on cells from a culture (not recorded whether cultured in vitro). The receptors were sampled from a human donor with melanoma.

The chain links TRBV11-2 to TRBJ1-1; D is possibly TRBD1 (6 bases). The CDR3 spans 13 residues. Between the trimmed V and J ends, which lost 0 bases and 4 bases, there was a span of 6 bases. In germline, CDR1 is SGHAT, CDR2 FQNNGV. In DNA form, the CDR3 reads TGTGCCAGCAGCTTAGAAGGGGGCACTGAAGCTTTCTTT. Translating gives CASSLEGGTEAFF.

The rearrangement joins TRBV7-9 to TRBJ1-2; D gene uncertain. Trimming removed 6 bases from V and 2 bases from J, with 10 bases in between. Germline assignment: CDR1 SEHNR and CDR2 FQNEAQ (reference sequence). This CDR3 has 13 amino acids. CDR3: CASSWTENYGYTF. CDR3 nucleotides: TGTGCCAGCAGTTGGACCGAGAACTATGGCTACACCTTC.

This clone was seen more than once but under ten times. The gene calls are TRBV30 and TRBJ1-1; tentatively, D is TRBD1 (6 bases). The CDR3 extends over 16 amino acids. Trimming removed 1 base from V and 1 base from J, with 16 bases in between. Germline-derived CDR1 and CDR2 are GTSNPN and SVGIG (reference sequence). CDR3 residues: CAWSGTDLGANTEAFF. The CDR3 bases are TGTGCCTGGAGTGGGACCGACCTGGGGGCGAACACTGAAGCTTTCTTT.

This clone was seen a few times. The chain uses TRBV11-1 and TRBJ1-2; 10 bases agree with TRBD1. Germline V gives CDR1 SGHAT, CDR2 FQDESV (reference sequence). This CDR3 has 14 residues. V trimming: 4 bases; J trimming: 7 bases; junction bases outside the gene matches: 6. The CDR3 nucleotides read TGTGCCAGCAGCTCGGGACAGGGGATCCTTGGCTACACCTTC. Translating it yields CASSSGQGILGYTF.